This T cell receptor beta chain came from a study of shared clonotypes between healthy human individuals. Overall study results and limits: Measured sharing among donors was expected to vary with sequencing depth. The study found lower generation probabilities in non-shared clonotypes than in those shared by all four donors.

It was CD45RO-negative cells, positively selected for CCR7, that made up naive CD8 cells, with terminally differentiated effector memory CD45RA+ cells excluded. The germline gives CDR1 LGHNA, CDR2 YNFKEQ. The CDR3 has 16 amino acids. Trimming shortened V by 4 bases and J by 4 bases, and 20 bases separated the two germline ends. In the case of this clone: The antigen is not known.

The input for sorted-subset replicate PCRs was approximately 200 ng DNA, 25,000 to 35,000 T cell genomes. Clones were read by immunoSEQ multiplex PCR, and TCRdb kept only the in-frame ones, dropping some. Of some 600,000 clones in the sample, about 96% were seen once. This TCR came from a woman aged 25 to 39 in good health. The chain couples TRBV4-2 to TRBJ2-7, with D possibly TRBD2 on 7 matching bases. The sequenced material came from naive CD8+ T cells sorted from blood. This chain's CDR3 is CASSPNPKGGLYEQYF. The DNA of the CDR3 is TGTGCCAGCAGCCCTAATCCGAAGGGGGGGTTGTACGAGCAGTACTTC.